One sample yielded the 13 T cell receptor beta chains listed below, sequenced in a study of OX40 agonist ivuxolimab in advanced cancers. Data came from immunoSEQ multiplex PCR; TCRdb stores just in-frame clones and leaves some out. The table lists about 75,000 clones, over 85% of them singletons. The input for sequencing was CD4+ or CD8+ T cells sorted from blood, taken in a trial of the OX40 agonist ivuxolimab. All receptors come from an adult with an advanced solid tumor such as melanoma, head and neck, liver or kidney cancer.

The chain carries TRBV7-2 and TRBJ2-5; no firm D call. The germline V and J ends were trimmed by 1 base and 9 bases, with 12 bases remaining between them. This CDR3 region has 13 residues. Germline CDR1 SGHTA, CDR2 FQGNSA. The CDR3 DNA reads TGTGCCAGCAGCTTAGACCCAGAGTATCCCCAGTACTTC. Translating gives CASSLDPEYPQYF.

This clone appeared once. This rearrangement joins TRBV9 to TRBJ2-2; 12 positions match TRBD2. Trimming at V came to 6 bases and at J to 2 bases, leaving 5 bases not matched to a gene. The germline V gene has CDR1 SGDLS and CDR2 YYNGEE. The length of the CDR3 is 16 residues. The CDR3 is CASTWTSGVNTGELFF. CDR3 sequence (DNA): TGTGCCAGCACCTGGACTAGCGGGGTTAACACCGGGGAGCTGTTTTTT. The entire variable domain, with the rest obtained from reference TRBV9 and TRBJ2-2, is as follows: DSGVTQTPKHLITATGQRVTLRCSPRSGDLSVYWYQQSLDQGLQFLIQYYNGEERAKGNILERFSAQQFPDLHSELNLSSLELGDSALYFCASTWTSGVNTGELFFGEGSRLTVL.

CDR3 loop: CASSIHRNSPLHF. The DNA for the CDR3 is TGCGCCAGCAGCATACACAGAAATTCACCCCTCCACTTT. This sequence joins TRBV5-1 and TRBJ1-6; D not resolved. V lost 4 bases and J 7 bases, leaving 9 bases between the germline ends. Germline V gene data show CDR1 as SGHRS and CDR2 as YFSETQ. The CDR3 loop spans 13 amino acids. Supplemented by reference TRBV5-1 and TRBJ1-6, the full variable domain reads KAGVTQTPRYLIKTRGQQVTLSCSPISGHRSVSWYQQTPGQGLQFLFEYFSETQRNKGNFPGRFSGRQFSNSRSEMNVSTLELGDSALYLCASSIHRNSPLHFGNGTRLTVT.

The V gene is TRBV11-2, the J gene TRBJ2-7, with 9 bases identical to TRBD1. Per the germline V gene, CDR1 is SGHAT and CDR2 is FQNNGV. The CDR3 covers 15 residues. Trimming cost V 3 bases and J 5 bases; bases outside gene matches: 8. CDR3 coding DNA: TGTGCCAGCAGCTTGGTACAGGGGGCGCAGGACGAGCAGTACTTC. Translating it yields CASSLVQGAQDEQYF.

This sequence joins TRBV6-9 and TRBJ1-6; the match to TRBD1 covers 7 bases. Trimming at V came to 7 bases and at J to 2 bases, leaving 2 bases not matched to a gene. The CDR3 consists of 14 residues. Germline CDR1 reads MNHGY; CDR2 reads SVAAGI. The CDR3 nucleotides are TGTGCCAGCACGACAGGGACCTATAATTCACCCCTCCACTTT. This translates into CASTTGTYNSPLHF.

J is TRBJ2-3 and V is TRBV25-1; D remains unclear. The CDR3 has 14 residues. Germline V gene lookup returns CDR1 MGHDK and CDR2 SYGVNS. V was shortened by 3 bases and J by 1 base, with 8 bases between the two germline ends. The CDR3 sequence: CASSDTVGTDTQYF. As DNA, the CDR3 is TGTGCCAGCAGTGACACAGTCGGCACAGATACGCAGTATTTT.

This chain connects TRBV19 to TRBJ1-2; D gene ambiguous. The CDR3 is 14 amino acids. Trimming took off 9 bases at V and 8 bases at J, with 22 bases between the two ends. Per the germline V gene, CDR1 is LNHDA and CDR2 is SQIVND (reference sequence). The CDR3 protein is CASRYQGPADGYTF. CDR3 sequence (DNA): TGTGCCAGCCGCTACCAAGGGCCGGCTGACGGCTACACCTTC.

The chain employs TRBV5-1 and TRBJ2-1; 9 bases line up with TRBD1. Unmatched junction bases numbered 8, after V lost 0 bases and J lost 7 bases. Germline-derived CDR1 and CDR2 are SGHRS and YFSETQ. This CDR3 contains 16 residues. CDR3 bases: TGCGCCAGCAGCTTGGCCGGGACAGGGACCTTTAATGAGCAGTTCTTC. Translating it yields CASSLAGTGTFNEQFF.

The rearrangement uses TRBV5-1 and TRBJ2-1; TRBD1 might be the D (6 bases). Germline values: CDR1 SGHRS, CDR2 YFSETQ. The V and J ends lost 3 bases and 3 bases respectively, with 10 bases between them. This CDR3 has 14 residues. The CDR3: CASSSRDIYNEQFF. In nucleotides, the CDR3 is TGCGCCAGCAGCTCACGGGACATCTACAATGAGCAGTTCTTC.

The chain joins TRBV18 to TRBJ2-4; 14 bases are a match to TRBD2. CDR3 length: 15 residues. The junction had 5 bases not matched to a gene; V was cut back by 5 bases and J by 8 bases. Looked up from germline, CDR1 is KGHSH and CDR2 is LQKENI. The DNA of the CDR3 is TGTGCCAGCTCAGGGGGACTAGCGGGAGTTGACATTCAGTACTTC. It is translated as CASSGGLAGVDIQYF.

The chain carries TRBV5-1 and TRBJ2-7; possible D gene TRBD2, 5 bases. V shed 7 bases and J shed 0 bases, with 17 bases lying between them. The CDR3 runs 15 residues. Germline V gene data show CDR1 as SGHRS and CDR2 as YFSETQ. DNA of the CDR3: TGCGCCAGCTCCCGGACGGGGTTAAGCTCCTACGAGCAGTACTTC. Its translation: CASSRTGLSSYEQYF.

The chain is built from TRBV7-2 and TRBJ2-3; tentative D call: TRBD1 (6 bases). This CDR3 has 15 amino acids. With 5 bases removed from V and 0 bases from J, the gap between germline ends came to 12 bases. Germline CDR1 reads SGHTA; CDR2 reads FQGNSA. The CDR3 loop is CASSGQITSTDTQYF. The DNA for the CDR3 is TGTGCCAGCAGCGGACAGATTACTAGCACAGATACGCAGTATTTT.

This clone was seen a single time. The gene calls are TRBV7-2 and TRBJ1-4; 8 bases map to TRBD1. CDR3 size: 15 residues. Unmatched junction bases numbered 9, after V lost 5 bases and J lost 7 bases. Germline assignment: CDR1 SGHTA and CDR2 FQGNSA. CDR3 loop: CASSRQGAQGEKLFF. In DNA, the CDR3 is TGTGCCAGCAGCCGCCAGGGGGCGCAGGGTGAAAAACTGTTTTTT.